The clone carrying this TCR beta chain was seen at least ten times. The antigen remains undetermined. Serum thyroxine and TRAb, along with clinical symptoms, thyroid ultrasound and orbital computed tomography, were what diagnosis relied on. The data were taken from a study of Graves' ophthalmopathy and Graves' hyperthyroidism. The study, taken as a whole, reports: The model achieved 55% to 71% sensitivity and around 72% specificity for ophthalmopathy progression.

For repertoire sequencing, the TCR beta CDR3 regions were amplified from RNA transcripts. First-round RT-PCR used HTBI primers; second-round multiplex PCR followed. From the multiplex PCR reads, TCRdb called clonotypes with MiXCR, one entry per CDR3 protein. The sample consists of about 740,000 distinct CDR3 sequences, 40% of them appearing once. The CDR3 has 15 residues. Germline-derived CDR1 and CDR2 are ENHRY and SYGVKD. V was pared by 0 bases and J by 10 bases, with 13 bases between. This receptor was taken from an adult man with Graves' ophthalmopathy. The J gene is TRBJ1-6, the V gene TRBV10-3; weak D call: TRBD1 (5 bases). Sequenced input: peripheral blood. The CDR3 sequence: CAISESQGLVSPLHF. CDR3 in DNA: TGTGCCATCAGTGAGTCCCAGGGCCTCGTCTCACCCCTCCACTTT.